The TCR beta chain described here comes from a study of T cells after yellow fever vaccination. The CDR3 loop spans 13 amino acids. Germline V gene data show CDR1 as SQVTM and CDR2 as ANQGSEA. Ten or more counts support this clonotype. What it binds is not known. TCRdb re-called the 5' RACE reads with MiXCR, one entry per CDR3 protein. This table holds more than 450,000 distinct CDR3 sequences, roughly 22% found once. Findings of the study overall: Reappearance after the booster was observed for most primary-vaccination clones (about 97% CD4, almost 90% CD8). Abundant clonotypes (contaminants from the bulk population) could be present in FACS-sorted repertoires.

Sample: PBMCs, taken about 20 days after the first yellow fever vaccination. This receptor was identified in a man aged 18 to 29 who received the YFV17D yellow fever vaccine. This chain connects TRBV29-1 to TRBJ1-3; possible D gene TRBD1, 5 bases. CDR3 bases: TGCTCGGGTTGGGGGATGGATGGAAACACCATATATTTT. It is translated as CSGWGMDGNTIYF.